The entry below gives a single T cell receptor beta chain sequence along with its context. Methods used by the authors: Estimation of nucleated cell counts relied on the amplification of reference gene primers. This table comes from immunoSEQ multiplex PCR, and its TCRdb copy is limited to in-frame clones, with some not included. V, J and clone size reflect that table, while D and trimming were determined from the DNA. This sample has 150,000 to 200,000 clones, with approximately 90% found just once. These data come from a study of blood T cell repertoires in COVID-19. Looking at the study overall: Samples representing acute and convalescent COVID-19 were sourced from the United States, Italy and Spain.

Deletions cut 6 bases from V and 2 bases from J, with 11 bases between. Germline assignment: CDR1 LGHNA and CDR2 YNFKEQ. This CDR3 contains 14 residues. Specimen: peripheral blood. The TCR originated in a man aged 18 to 30 with acute or convalescent COVID-19. The chain links TRBV4-2 to TRBJ2-4; tentatively, D is TRBD2 (6 bases). The CDR3 region has the DNA TGTGCCAGCAGTAGGGAGGTTACCAAAAACATTCAGTACTTC. Protein sequence: CASSREVTKNIQYF.